This TCR beta chain came from a study of molecular identifiers for immune sequencing clone quantification. This clonotype has ten or more counts. CDR3 length: 15 residues. CDR1 is SGHAT and CDR2 is FQNNGV in the germline V gene. V lost 3 bases and J lost 4; bases outside the gene matches: 5. A single record per CDR3 protein comes from TCRdb applying MiXCR to the PCR reads. The table shows just under 650,000 distinct CDR3 sequences, with just under 20% occurring only once. The chain employs TRBV11-2 and TRBJ2-1; 8 bases agree with TRBD2. The clonotype comes from a human donor in good health. Some libraries in this study had Jurkat cell RNA spiked in. Sequenced sample: naive CD8+ T cells from blood, with Jurkat cell RNA spiked in. The subset was: FACS-sorted CD8+CD4-CCR7+CD45RA+ naive T cells. CDR3 protein: CASSFGTRPYNEQFF. Here the CDR3 DNA reads TGTGCCAGCAGCTTCGGGACTAGGCCATACAATGAGCAGTTCTTC.